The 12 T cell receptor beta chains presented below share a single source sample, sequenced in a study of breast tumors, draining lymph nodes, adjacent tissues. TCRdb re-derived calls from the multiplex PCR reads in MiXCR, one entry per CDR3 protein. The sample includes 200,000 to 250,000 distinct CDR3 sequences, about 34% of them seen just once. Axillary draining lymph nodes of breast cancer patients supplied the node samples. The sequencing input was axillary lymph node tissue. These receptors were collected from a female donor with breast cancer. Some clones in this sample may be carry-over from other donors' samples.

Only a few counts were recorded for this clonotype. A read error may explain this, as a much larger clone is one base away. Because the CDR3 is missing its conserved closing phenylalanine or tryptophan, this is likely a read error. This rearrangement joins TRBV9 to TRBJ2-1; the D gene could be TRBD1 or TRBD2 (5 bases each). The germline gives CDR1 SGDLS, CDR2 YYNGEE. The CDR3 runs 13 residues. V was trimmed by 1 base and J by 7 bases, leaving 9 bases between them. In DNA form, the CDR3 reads TGTGCCAGCAGCGTATTGGGGGAGAATGAGCAGTTCTCC. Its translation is CASSVLGENEQFS.

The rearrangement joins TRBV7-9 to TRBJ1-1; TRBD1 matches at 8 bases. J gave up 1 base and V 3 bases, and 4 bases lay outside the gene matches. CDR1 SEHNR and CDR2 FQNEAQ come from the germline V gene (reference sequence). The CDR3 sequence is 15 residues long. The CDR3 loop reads CASSFRQGPNTEAFF. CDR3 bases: TGTGCCAGCAGCTTCCGACAGGGGCCGAACACTGAAGCTTTCTTT.

CDR3: CASSIGTGRHEQYF. The CDR3 DNA sequence: TGTGCCAGTAGTATCGGGACAGGGCGGCACGAGCAGTACTTC. The genes are TRBV19 and TRBJ2-7, with 9 bases aligning to TRBD1. The length of the CDR3 is 14 residues. The V gene's germline CDR1 is LNHDA and CDR2 SQIVND (reference sequence). V was pared by 3 bases and J by 5 bases, with 5 bases of the junction left unmatched.

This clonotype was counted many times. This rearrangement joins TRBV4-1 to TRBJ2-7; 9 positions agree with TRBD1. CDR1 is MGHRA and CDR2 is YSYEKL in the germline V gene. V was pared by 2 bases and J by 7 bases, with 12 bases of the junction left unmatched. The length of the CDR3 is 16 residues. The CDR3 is CASSQYTGGRKVEQYF. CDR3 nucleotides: TGCGCCAGCAGCCAATACACAGGGGGCCGAAAAGTGGAGCAGTACTTC.

The CDR3 protein is CASQKGDDQETQYF. CDR3 in DNA: TGTGCTAGCCAGAAAGGGGACGACCAAGAGACCCAGTACTTC. The chain combines TRBV7-7 with TRBJ2-5; D tentatively fits TRBD1 or TRBD2 (5 bases each). CDR1 is SSHAT and CDR2 is FNYEAQ in the germline V gene (reference sequence). This CDR3 has 14 amino acids.

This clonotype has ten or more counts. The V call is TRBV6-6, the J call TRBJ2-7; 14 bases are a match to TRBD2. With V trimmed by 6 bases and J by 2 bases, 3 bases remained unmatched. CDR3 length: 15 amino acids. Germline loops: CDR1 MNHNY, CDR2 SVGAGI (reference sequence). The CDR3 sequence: CASRPTSGRAYEQYF. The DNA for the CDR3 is TGTGCCAGCAGGCCGACTAGCGGGAGGGCCTACGAGCAGTACTTC.

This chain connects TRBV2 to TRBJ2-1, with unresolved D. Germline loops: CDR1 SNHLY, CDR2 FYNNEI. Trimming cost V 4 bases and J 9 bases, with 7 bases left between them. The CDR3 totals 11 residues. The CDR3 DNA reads TGTGCCAGCAGTGCGTTGGGTGAGCAGTTCTTC. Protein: CASSALGEQFF.

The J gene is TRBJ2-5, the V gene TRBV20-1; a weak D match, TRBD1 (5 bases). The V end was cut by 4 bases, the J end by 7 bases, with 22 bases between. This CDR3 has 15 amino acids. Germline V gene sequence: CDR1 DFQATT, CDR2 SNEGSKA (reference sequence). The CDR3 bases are TGCAGTGCTAAAGTTACAGGATCAGGGTTGGGGACCCAGTACTTC. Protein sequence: CSAKVTGSGLGTQYF.

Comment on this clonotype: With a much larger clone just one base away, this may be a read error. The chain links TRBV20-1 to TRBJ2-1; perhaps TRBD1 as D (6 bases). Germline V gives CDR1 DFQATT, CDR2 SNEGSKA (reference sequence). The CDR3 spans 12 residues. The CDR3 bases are TGCAGTGCTAGAGTAGACAGGAATGAGCCGTTCTTC. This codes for CSARVDRNEPFF.

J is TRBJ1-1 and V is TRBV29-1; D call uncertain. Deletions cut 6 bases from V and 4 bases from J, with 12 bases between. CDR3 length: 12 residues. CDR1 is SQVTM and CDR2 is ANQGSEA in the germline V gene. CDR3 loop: CSVDGRSTEAFF. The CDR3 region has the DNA TGCAGCGTAGACGGACGTAGCACTGAAGCTTTCTTT.

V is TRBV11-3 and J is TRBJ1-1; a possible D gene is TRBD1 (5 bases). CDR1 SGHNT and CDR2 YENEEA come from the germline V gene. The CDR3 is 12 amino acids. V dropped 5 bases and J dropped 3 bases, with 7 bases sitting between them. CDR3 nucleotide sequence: TGTGCCAGCAGCCACAGGTACACTGAAGCTTTCTTT. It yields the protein CASSHRYTEAFF.

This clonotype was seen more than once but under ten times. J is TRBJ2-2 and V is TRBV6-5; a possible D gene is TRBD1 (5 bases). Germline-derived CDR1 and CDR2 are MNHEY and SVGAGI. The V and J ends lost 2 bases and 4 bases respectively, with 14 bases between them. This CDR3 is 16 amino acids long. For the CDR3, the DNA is TGTGCCAGCAGTTACCTTCCAGGGCTAGGCACCGGGGAGCTGTTTTTT. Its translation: CASSYLPGLGTGELFF.